The 16 T cell receptor beta chains given below trace back to one sample, sequenced in a study of blood T cell repertoires in COVID-19. The repertoire was sequenced with immunoSEQ multiplex PCR; TCRdb's copy has only in-frame clones and lacks some. The sample lists about 240,000 clones, roughly four fifths seen once, with approximately 4.5% in the top ten. Specimen: peripheral blood. These receptors were obtained from a woman aged 70-85 years with acute or convalescent COVID-19.

This clone was picked up a small number of times. Different DNA sequences within this sample yield the same CDR3. V and J are TRBV10-1 and TRBJ2-2; no reliable D call. V was pared by 4 bases and J by 0 bases, with 6 bases between. There are 14 residues in the CDR3. The germline gives CDR1 WNHNN, CDR2 SYGVQD (reference sequence). The CDR3 bases are TGCGCCAGCAGTGGGGCAGCGAACACCGGGGAGCTGTTTTTT. Protein: CASSGAANTGELFF.

The chain is built from TRBV6-5 and TRBJ1-1; possible D gene TRBD1, 6 bases. Deletions cut 0 bases from V and 0 bases from J, with 8 bases between. Germline CDR1 is MNHEY and CDR2 is SVGAGI. CDR3 size: 15 residues. The chain's CDR3 is CASSYSDSLNTEAFF. The CDR3 region has the DNA TGTGCCAGCAGTTACTCGGACAGTTTGAACACTGAAGCTTTCTTT.

The chain links TRBV5-1 to TRBJ2-3; the D is unclear. CDR1 SGHRS and CDR2 YFSETQ come from the germline V gene. Deletions cut 3 bases from V and 2 bases from J, with 4 bases between. This CDR3 spans 12 amino acids. DNA for the CDR3: TGCGCCAGCAGCTACAACACAGATACGCAGTATTTT. It translates to CASSYNTDTQYF.

V usage is TRBV4-2 and J usage is TRBJ1-4; 8 bases agree with TRBD1. The CDR3 is 18 amino acids. The V and J ends lost 2 bases and 8 bases, in that order; junction bases with no gene match: 16. The V gene's germline CDR1 is LGHNA and CDR2 YNFKEQ. The CDR3 DNA reads TGTGCCAGCAGCCAAAAGATCGATGGGGGGACAGGTGGCGAAAAACTGTTTTTT. The encoded protein is CASSQKIDGGTGGEKLFF.

CDR3 sequence: CASSHLSVRGNTIYF. The CDR3, as DNA: TGTGCCAGCAGCCATCTATCAGTGCGGGGAAACACCATATATTTT. The J gene is TRBJ1-3, the V gene TRBV3-1 (or the pseudogene TRBV3-2); D is uncertain. Trimming stripped 3 bases from V and 4 bases from J, with 13 bases between. CDR3 length: 15 amino acids. CDR1 is LGHDT, CDR2 YNNKEL, per germline (reference sequence).

This chain connects TRBV7-2 to TRBJ1-4, with 9 bases lining up with TRBD1. Germline trimming cut 4 bases from V and 8 bases from J; bases unmatched to any gene: 8. CDR3 length equals 15 residues. Germline V gene data show CDR1 as SGHTA and CDR2 as FQGNSA. The CDR3 coding sequence is TGTGCCAGCAGCTCGGACAGGGGAAATCGGGAAAAACTGTTTTTT. It yields the protein CASSSDRGNREKLFF.

This clone was seen a few times. The chain joins TRBV6-2 or TRBV6-3 to TRBJ2-7, with unresolved D. The CDR3 consists of 15 residues. V was shortened by 4 bases and J by 6 bases, with 19 bases between the two germline ends. Germline loops: CDR1 MNHEY, CDR2 SVGEGT. The CDR3 protein is CASSFAVVRTGEQYF. The CDR3 DNA reads as TGTGCCAGCAGTTTCGCGGTCGTCAGAACTGGCGAGCAGTACTTC.

This clone was found a few times. The chain uses TRBV7-2 and TRBJ1-1; a weak D match, TRBD1 (5 bases). CDR1 is SGHTA and CDR2 is FQGNSA in the germline V gene. Trimming cost V 4 bases and J 5 bases, with 14 bases left between them. The CDR3 is 14 residues long. CDR3 loop: CASSSQPQGTEAFF. The CDR3 DNA is TGTGCCAGCAGCTCCCAACCGCAGGGTACTGAAGCTTTCTTT.

About this clone: This sample also contains other DNA sequences that code for the same CDR3. V and J are TRBV3-1 (or the pseudogene TRBV3-2) and TRBJ2-3; 12 nucleotides agree with TRBD2. This CDR3 comprises 17 residues. The junction had 3 bases not matched to a gene; V was cut back by 1 base and J by 1 base. Germline V gene sequence: CDR1 LGHDT, CDR2 YNNKEL (reference sequence). CDR3 coding DNA: TGTGCCAGCAGCCAAGGCCTAGCGGGGGGGGGCACAGATACGCAGTATTTT. Amino acid sequence: CASSQGLAGGGTDTQYF.

As to this clone: A much larger clone lies a single base off, so this may be a read error. The gene calls are TRBV6-4 and TRBJ1-2; no clear D. Looked up from germline, CDR1 is MRHNA and CDR2 is SNTAGT. CDR3 size: 11 residues. Trimming stripped 2 bases from V and 4 bases from J, with 2 bases between. The CDR3 reads CASSDRYGYTF. In DNA, the CDR3 is TGTGCCAGCAGTGACCGCTATGGCTACACCTTC.

The V gene is TRBV6-2 or TRBV6-3, the J gene TRBJ1-1; D possibly corresponds to TRBD1 (5 bases). The V gene's germline CDR1 is MNHEY and CDR2 SVGEGT. Trimming pared 2 bases from V and 1 base from J, leaving 8 bases between. This CDR3 has 14 amino acids. Here the CDR3 reads CASSYNRKNTEAFF. As DNA, the CDR3 is TGTGCCAGCAGTTACAACAGGAAGAACACTGAAGCTTTCTTT.

The chain links TRBV20-1 to TRBJ2-5; possibly TRBD2 for D (6 bases). The CDR3 has 16 residues. Trimming removed 3 bases at V and 5 bases at J, with 22 bases between. Germline CDR1 is DFQATT and CDR2 is SNEGSKA (reference sequence). In nucleotides, the CDR3 is TGCAGTGCTAGTAATGATGGGGCGGGGAATTGGGAGACCCAGTACTTC. Encoded protein: CSASNDGAGNWETQYF.

The genes are TRBV3-1 (or the pseudogene TRBV3-2) and TRBJ1-2, with a possible D match to TRBD1 (6 bases). Trimming removed 1 base from V and 3 bases from J, with 9 bases in between. The CDR3 has 14 amino acids. Germline V gene sequence: CDR1 LGHDT, CDR2 YNNKEL (reference sequence). CDR3 region: CASSQGGGDYGYTF. CDR3 coding DNA: TGTGCCAGCAGCCAAGGAGGGGGGGACTATGGCTACACCTTC.

The V call is TRBV29-1, the J call TRBJ2-1; 7 positions agree with TRBD1. The V gene end was trimmed by 7 bases and the J gene end by 6 bases; junction bases not matched to a gene: 12. The CDR3 runs 14 residues. Germline V gene sequence: CDR1 SQVTM, CDR2 ANQGSEA. DNA for the CDR3: TGCAGCGGGAGCCAGGGGGTAATTGGCAATGAGCAGTTCTTC. It specifies CSGSQGVIGNEQFF.

This clone has only one observation. V usage is TRBV7-6 and J usage is TRBJ1-4, with a tentative D call TRBD1 (5 bases). V lost 5 bases and J lost 8, with 18 bases in between. There are 15 residues in the CDR3. Germline values: CDR1 SGHVS, CDR2 FNYEAQ. The CDR3 reads CASSGLGGRTEKLFF. The CDR3 DNA reads as TGTGCCAGCAGCGGGTTGGGGGGACGGACGGAAAAACTGTTTTTT.

The V and J genes are TRBV7-2 and TRBJ2-2, with 8 bases aligning to TRBD2. This CDR3 comprises 17 residues. V shed 1 base, J shed 13 bases, and the junction held 17 bases outside the gene matches. CDR1 and CDR2 (germline): SGHTA, FQGNSA. The CDR3 loop reads CASSLGRGSGAPNGLFF. CDR3 DNA: TGTGCCAGCAGCTTAGGGAGGGGTAGCGGGGCCCCCAACGGGCTGTTTTTT.